Shown below are 16 T cell receptor beta chains from a single sample sequenced in a study of blood T cell repertoires in COVID-19. TCRdb keeps only in-frame clones here, not all; method: immunoSEQ multiplex PCR. Among 300,000 to 350,000 clones listed, under 95% were seen once. Sequencing used peripheral blood. The receptor source for this set is a woman aged 18-35 years who had recovered from COVID-19.

The rearrangement links TRBV5-8 to TRBJ2-7; 12 nucleotides line up with TRBD1. Germline V lookup: CDR1 SGHTS, CDR2 YDEGEE. This CDR3 is 15 amino acids long. V shed 4 bases, J shed 1 base, and the junction held 3 bases outside the gene matches. The CDR3 bases are TGTGCCAGCAGCAGGGACAGGGGGCCTTCCTACGAGCAGTACGTC. It encodes CASSRDRGPSYEQYV.

This rearrangement joins TRBV5-4 to TRBJ2-1; 11 bases fit TRBD2. Germline V gene sequence: CDR1 SGHNT, CDR2 YYREEE (reference sequence). This CDR3 contains 19 residues. Unmatched junction bases numbered 13, after V lost 4 bases and J lost 1 base. Here the CDR3 reads CASSAPPGTSGHSYNEQFF. CDR3 bases: TGTGCCAGCAGCGCACCCCCCGGGACTAGCGGACATTCCTACAATGAGCAGTTCTTC.

V is TRBV6-5 and J is TRBJ1-5, with D possibly matching TRBD1 (5 bases). Trimming took 4 bases from V and 0 from J, leaving 7 bases between them. This CDR3 is built from 14 residues. Germline CDR1 is MNHEY and CDR2 is SVGAGI. The CDR3 protein is CASSWGGSNQPQHF. The CDR3 coding sequence is TGTGCCAGCAGTTGGGGGGGTAGCAATCAGCCCCAGCATTTT.

CDR3 region: CAIGGGKVYNEQFF. CDR3 DNA: TGTGCCATCGGAGGCGGGAAAGTCTACAATGAGCAGTTCTTC. The V and J genes are TRBV10-3 and TRBJ2-1, with D possibly matching TRBD2 (6 bases). Trimming cost V 8 bases and J 3 bases, with 14 bases left between them. CDR1 ENHRY and CDR2 SYGVKD come from the germline V gene. CDR3 length: 14 residues.

The V and J genes are TRBV12-5 and TRBJ2-3; 12 nucleotides align to TRBD2. The CDR3 spans 16 residues. Germline trimming cut 3 bases from V and 5 bases from J; bases unmatched to any gene: 6. CDR1 and CDR2 (germline): LGHNT, FRNRAP. The chain's CDR3 is CASGFALAGGQDTQYF. The CDR3 bases are TGTGCTAGTGGTTTTGCTCTAGCGGGAGGGCAAGATACGCAGTATTTT.

This clone turned up a few times. V usage is TRBV14 and J usage is TRBJ1-6; 7 nucleotides match TRBD1. Germline V gene lookup returns CDR1 SGHDN and CDR2 FVKESK. The CDR3 contains 15 residues. With 2 bases clipped from V and 7 bases from J, the junction kept 5 bases outside the gene matches. CDR3 residues: CASSQPGTVNSPLHF. Here the CDR3 DNA reads TGTGCCAGCAGCCAACCCGGGACAGTCAATTCACCCCTCCACTTT.

This clone was picked up a small number of times. The chain couples TRBV27 to TRBJ1-2, with TRBD1 identical over 9 bases. Germline CDR1 and CDR2: MNHEY and SMNVEV (reference sequence). This CDR3 has 15 residues. V lost 3 bases to trimming and J lost 2 bases; unmatched junction nucleotides: 4. The DNA for the CDR3 is TGTGCCAGCAGTTTCCTGACAGGGGGAAACTATGGCTACACCTTC. Its protein is CASSFLTGGNYGYTF.

The chain carries TRBV15 and TRBJ2-1, with 12 bases lining up with TRBD2. CDR3 length: 16 residues. Germline CDR1 LNHNV, CDR2 YYDKDF (reference sequence). With 0 bases clipped from V and 13 bases from J, the junction kept 10 bases outside the gene matches. CDR3 residues: CATSRDLTSGREFQFF. CDR3 in DNA: TGTGCCACCAGCAGAGATCTGACTAGCGGGAGAGAATTTCAGTTCTTC.

As concerns this clone: Other DNA sequences of this sample code for an identical CDR3. This sequence joins TRBV19 and TRBJ2-5, with TRBD1 matching 8 bases. The CDR3 is 13 residues long. CDR1 is LNHDA, CDR2 SQIVND, per germline (reference sequence). The V and J ends lost 4 bases and 3 bases, in that order; junction bases with no gene match: 1. The CDR3 is CASSTDREETQYF. The CDR3 nucleotides read TGTGCCAGTAGTACGGACAGGGAAGAGACCCAGTACTTC. Full variable domain (missing parts from reference TRBV19 and TRBJ2-5): DGGITQSPKYLFRKEGQNVTLSCEQNLNHDAMYWYRQDPGQGLRLIYYSQIVNDFQKGDIAEGYSVSREKKESFPLTVTSAQKNPTAFYLCASSTDREETQYFGPGTRLLVL.

CDR3 amino acids: CASSQDTPGAANTGELFF. CDR3 bases: TGCGCCAGCAGCCAAGATACTCCAGGAGCGGCGAACACCGGGGAGCTGTTTTTT. The chain carries TRBV4-3 and TRBJ2-2; D perhaps matches TRBD2 (5 bases). CDR1 is LGHNA and CDR2 is YSLEER in the germline V gene. There are 18 residues in the CDR3. V shed 0 bases and J shed 0 bases, with 14 bases lying between them.

V is TRBV9 and J is TRBJ1-1, with D unclear. With 2 bases removed from V and 7 bases from J, the gap between germline ends came to 9 bases. The CDR3 has 12 amino acids. CDR1 is SGDLS and CDR2 is YYNGEE in the germline V gene. In nucleotides, the CDR3 is TGTGCCAGCAGCGTCGGAGGGCGTGAAGCTTTCTTT. Amino acid sequence: CASSVGGREAFF.

V usage is TRBV5-4 and J usage is TRBJ2-5, with 7 nucleotides matching TRBD2. Germline V gene lookup returns CDR1 SGHNT and CDR2 YYREEE (reference sequence). V was pared by 1 base and J by 9 bases, with 6 bases of the junction left unmatched. The CDR3 consists of 13 residues. CDR3 protein: CASSLSEGRAQYF. For the CDR3, the DNA is TGTGCCAGCAGCTTGTCCGAGGGGAGGGCCCAGTACTTC. The complete variable domain, with remaining parts taken from reference TRBV5-4 and TRBJ2-5, reads ETGVTQSPTHLIKTRGQQVTLRCSSQSGHNTVSWYQQALGQGPQFIFQYYREEENGRGNFPPRFSGLQFPNYSSELNVNALELDDSALYLCASSLSEGRAQYFGPGTRLLVL.

The V gene is TRBV6-2 or TRBV6-3, the J gene TRBJ2-1, with 7 bases that match TRBD1. CDR3 length equals 17 residues. Germline values: CDR1 MNHEY, CDR2 SVGEGT. V lost 4 bases, J lost 6 bases, and 15 bases stayed unmatched. CDR3 region: CASSSFLGQGVGNEQFF. CDR3 bases: TGTGCCAGCAGTTCTTTCCTTGGGCAGGGGGTTGGCAATGAGCAGTTCTTC.

The genes are TRBV19 and TRBJ1-4; 9 nucleotides match TRBD1. The CDR3 has 15 amino acids. Germline-derived CDR1 and CDR2 are LNHDA and SQIVND (reference sequence). V lost 6 bases, J lost 8 bases, and 10 bases stayed unmatched. This CDR3 reads CASRREQGAREKLFF. In DNA form, the CDR3 reads TGTGCCAGTAGAAGAGAACAGGGGGCGCGCGAAAAACTGTTTTTT.

The genes are TRBV21-1 and TRBJ2-7; the table's D call of TRBD2 was not tested on the DNA. TRBV21-1 is designated a pseudogene. The CDR3 runs to 16 residues. CDR3 in DNA: TGTGCCAGCAGCAACCTAGCGGGAGGGACACCTGGTGAGCAGTACGTC. It yields the protein CASSNLAGGTPGEQYV.

In this sample, this clone turned up once. CDR3 amino acids: CASSQRWDRRDSHTDTQYF. Written as DNA, the CDR3 is TGCGCCAGCAGCCAAAGATGGGATAGAAGGGACAGTCACACAGATACGCAGTATTTT. The genes are TRBV4-3 and TRBJ2-3; 7 nucleotides align to TRBD1. Germline V CDR1 and CDR2: LGHNA, YSLEER. V was pared by 2 bases and J by 2 bases, with 16 bases of the junction left unmatched. The CDR3 consists of 19 residues.